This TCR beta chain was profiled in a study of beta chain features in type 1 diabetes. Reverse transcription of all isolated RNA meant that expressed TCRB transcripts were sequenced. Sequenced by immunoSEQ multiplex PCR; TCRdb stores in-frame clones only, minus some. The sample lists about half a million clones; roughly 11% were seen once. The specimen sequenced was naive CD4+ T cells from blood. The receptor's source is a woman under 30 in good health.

CDR3 residues: CASSPGGSHYEQYF. Written as DNA, the CDR3 is TGTGCCAGCAGCCCGGGGGGTAGCCACTACGAGCAGTACTTC. The chain employs TRBV4-2 and TRBJ2-7; the match to TRBD2 covers 7 bases. The CDR3 has 14 amino acids. The V gene's germline CDR1 is LGHNA and CDR2 YNFKEQ. The trim removed 4 bases at V and 3 bases at J, leaving 6 bases unmatched.